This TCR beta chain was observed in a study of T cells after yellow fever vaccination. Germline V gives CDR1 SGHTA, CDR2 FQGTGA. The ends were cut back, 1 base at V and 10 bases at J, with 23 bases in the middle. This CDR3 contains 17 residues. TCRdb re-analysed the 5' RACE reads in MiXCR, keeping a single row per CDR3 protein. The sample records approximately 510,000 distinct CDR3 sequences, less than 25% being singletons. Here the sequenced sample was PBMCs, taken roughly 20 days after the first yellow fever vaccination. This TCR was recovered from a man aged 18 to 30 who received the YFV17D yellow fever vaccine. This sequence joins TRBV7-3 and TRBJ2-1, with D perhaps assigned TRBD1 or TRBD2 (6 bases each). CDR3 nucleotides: TGTGCCAGCAGCTTAAAAGGGGGGCCGAGTGGCCTAAGGGAGCAGTTCTTC. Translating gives CASSLKGGPSGLREQFF.